This passage covers 19 T cell receptor beta chains from one sample sequenced in a study of long-term antiretroviral therapy in people with HIV. Runs used v3.0 of the immunoSEQ assay and were done at survey level. TCRdb's table, derived via immunoSEQ multiplex PCR, lists solely in-frame clones and lacks some. The sample contains tens of thousands of clones, 80% to 85% of which appear only once. The source was unsorted PBMCs, collected 0.4 years after starting antiretroviral therapy. These receptors were collected from a man between 18 and 35 years old with HIV.

This clone was seen only a few times. The genes are TRBV7-9 and TRBJ2-7; 8 nucleotides line up with TRBD1. Germline values: CDR1 SEHNR, CDR2 FQNEAQ (reference sequence). The CDR3 contains 16 residues. Trimming removed 4 bases from V and 1 base from J; junction bases left unmatched: 9. DNA for the CDR3: TGTGCCAGCAGCTCCTGGGTAGGACAGGGATCCTACGAGCAGTACTTC. Its translation: CASSSWVGQGSYEQYF.

The CDR3 sequence is CASSVADTSNYGYTF. The CDR3 region has the DNA TGTGCCAGCAGCGTAGCGGACACCTCTAACTATGGCTACACCTTC. The chain uses TRBV9 and TRBJ1-2; possible D gene TRBD1, 5 bases. V was shortened by 0 bases and J by 0 bases, with 9 bases between the two germline ends. This CDR3 comprises 15 residues. Germline V gene data show CDR1 as SGDLS and CDR2 as YYNGEE.

The rearrangement joins TRBV5-1 to TRBJ2-2; D gene ambiguous. The V gene lost 1 base and the J gene lost 4 bases, with 11 bases spanning the gap. CDR1 and CDR2 (germline): SGHRS, YFSETQ. There are 15 residues in the CDR3. CDR3 nucleotides: TGCGCCAGCAGCTTGAGTCTAGTTCTCACCGGGGAGCTGTTTTTT. Translating gives CASSLSLVLTGELFF. The full variable domain, rest sourced from reference TRBV5-1 and TRBJ2-2, is KAGVTQTPRYLIKTRGQQVTLSCSPISGHRSVSWYQQTPGQGLQFLFEYFSETQRNKGNFPGRFSGRQFSNSRSEMNVSTLELGDSALYLCASSLSLVLTGELFFGEGSRLTVL.

The J gene is TRBJ2-1, the V gene TRBV9, with TRBD2 matching over 7 bases. V dropped 7 bases and J dropped 0; count of bases not matched to a gene: 1. The CDR3 runs to 13 residues. Germline V CDR1 and CDR2: SGDLS, YYNGEE. CDR3 residues: CASRGSSYNEQFF. The CDR3 nucleotides are TGTGCCAGCCGCGGGAGCTCCTACAATGAGCAGTTCTTC.

The gene calls are TRBV13 and TRBJ2-3; TRBD2 aligns across 10 bases. Per the germline V gene, CDR1 is PRHDT and CDR2 is FYEKMQ (reference sequence). The length of the CDR3 is 16 residues. J was trimmed by 2 bases and V by 4 bases; bases with no gene match: 6. CDR3 in amino acids: CASSSLAGDPTDTQYF. CDR3 sequence (DNA): TGTGCCAGCAGCTCCCTAGCGGGGGATCCCACAGATACGCAGTATTTT.

In the case of this clone: One junction end disagrees with the germline gene, perhaps due to a read error. The chain links TRBV5-4 to TRBJ1-1, with D possibly matching TRBD1 (6 bases). This CDR3 contains 13 residues. In germline, CDR1 is SGHNT, CDR2 YYREEE (reference sequence). This CDR3 reads CASSLGQNSEAFF. The CDR3 DNA sequence: TGTGCCAGCAGCCTAGGACAGAACTCTGAAGCTTTCTTT.

This clone was observed a few times. The chain links TRBV19 to TRBJ2-7; tentative D call: TRBD2 (6 bases). The germline V and J ends were trimmed by 6 bases and 3 bases, with 12 bases remaining between them. The CDR3 loop spans 13 amino acids. Looked up from germline, CDR1 is LNHDA and CDR2 is SQIVND (reference sequence). CDR3 nucleotides: TGTGCCAGTAGCCCGGGACTGAACTACGAGCAGTACTTC. Its translation: CASSPGLNYEQYF.

The chain has TRBV6-4 and TRBJ2-1; 12 nucleotides align to TRBD2. This CDR3 contains 15 residues. CDR1 is MRHNA, CDR2 SNTAGT, per germline. Trimming removed 4 bases from V and 8 bases from J; junction bases left unmatched: 6. The CDR3 region is CASSAASGRGDEQFF. The CDR3 DNA reads as TGTGCCAGCAGTGCCGCTAGCGGGAGGGGCGATGAGCAGTTCTTC.

This rearrangement joins TRBV30 to TRBJ2-7; 12 bases agree with TRBD1. The trim removed 1 base at V and 5 bases at J, leaving 9 bases unmatched. CDR1 is GTSNPN and CDR2 is SVGIG in the germline V gene (reference sequence). CDR3 length: 16 residues. The CDR3 protein is CAWSDPWDRGLHEQYF. CDR3 coding DNA: TGTGCCTGGAGTGACCCCTGGGACAGGGGGCTCCACGAGCAGTACTTC.

This clone was recorded only once. The chain couples TRBV11-2 to TRBJ2-2, with 7 bases identical to TRBD1. V shed 3 bases, J shed 4 bases, and the junction held 5 bases outside the gene matches. Germline CDR1 SGHAT, CDR2 FQNNGV. The CDR3 contains 15 residues. The CDR3 sequence: CASSLVTGVTGELFF. The CDR3 coding sequence is TGTGCCAGCAGCTTGGTAACAGGGGTCACCGGGGAGCTGTTTTTT.

The V and J genes are TRBV7-9 and TRBJ1-1; D gene ambiguous. V lost 6 bases, J lost 8 bases, and 19 bases lay in between. This CDR3 contains 14 residues. Germline CDR1 reads SEHNR; CDR2 reads FQNEAQ (reference sequence). The CDR3 loop is CASRPGGLTVEAFF. In DNA, the CDR3 is TGTGCCAGCAGACCCGGCGGGCTGACGGTAGAAGCTTTCTTT. Full variable domain (missing parts from reference TRBV7-9 and TRBJ1-1): DTGVSQNPRHKITKRGQNVTFRCDPISEHNRLYWYRQTLGQGPEFLTYFQNEAQLEKSRLLSDRFSAERPKGSFSTLEIQRTEQGDSAMYLCASRPGGLTVEAFFGQGTRLTVV.

The chain combines TRBV6-1 with TRBJ2-7; 7 nucleotides line up with TRBD2. The CDR3 is 15 amino acids. V was clipped by 2 bases and J by 5 bases; unmatched bases: 9. Per the germline V gene, CDR1 is MNHNS and CDR2 is SASEGT. The CDR3 loop reads CASSEWSGTKNEQYF. The CDR3 nucleotides are TGTGCCAGCAGTGAATGGAGCGGGACGAAAAACGAGCAGTACTTC.

The chain joins TRBV28 to TRBJ1-4; D is undetermined. V lost 3 bases to trimming and J lost 3 bases, with 20 bases between them. The CDR3 covers 18 residues. Germline lookup yields CDR1 MDHEN and CDR2 SYDVKM. The CDR3 DNA follows: TGTGCCAGCAGTTTTGTGAACCACTTGGGGTTGGCTAATGAAAAACTGTTTTTT. Its translation is CASSFVNHLGLANEKLFF.

This rearrangement joins TRBV27 to TRBJ1-1; D remains ambiguous. The CDR3 consists of 13 residues. V lost 8 bases and J lost 0, with 10 bases in between. Germline-derived CDR1 and CDR2 are MNHEY and SMNVEV (reference sequence). In nucleotides, the CDR3 is TGTGCCAGCGCACGATCTATGAACACTGAAGCTTTCTTT. It codes for CASARSMNTEAFF.

The DNA for the CDR3 is TGTGCCAGCAGCCCCCGGGGAGCTGGGGCGGGAGCTCTCGAGCAGTACTTC. This gives the protein CASSPRGAGAGALEQYF. The V gene is TRBV11-2, the J gene TRBJ2-7; 7 bases align to TRBD2. Per germline, CDR1 SGHAT and CDR2 FQNNGV. The trim removed 5 bases at V and 6 bases at J, leaving 19 bases unmatched. The CDR3 sequence is 17 residues long. Together with reference TRBV11-2 and TRBJ2-7, the CDR3 gives the full variable domain: EAGVAQSPRYKIIEKRQSVAFWCNPISGHATLYWYQQILGQGPKLLIQFQNNGVVDDSQLPKDRFSAERLKGVDSTLKIQPAKLEDSAVYLCASSPRGAGAGALEQYFGPGTRLTVT.

The V call is TRBV25-1, the J call TRBJ2-5, with D unclear. Trimming shortened V by 1 base and J by 2 bases, and 8 bases separated the two germline ends. Looked up from germline, CDR1 is MGHDK and CDR2 is SYGVNS. The CDR3 totals 14 residues. For the CDR3, the DNA is TGTGCCAGCAGTGAATCTAAGTTACAAGAGACCCAGTACTTC. Its protein product is CASSESKLQETQYF.

The rearrangement joins TRBV6-6 to TRBJ1-2; TRBD1 matches 8 bases. Germline V lookup: CDR1 MNHNY, CDR2 SVGAGI (reference sequence). The CDR3 consists of 14 residues. V shed 5 bases, J shed 5 bases, and the junction held 7 bases outside the gene matches. CDR3 coding DNA: TGTGCCAGCAGTCTGACAGGGGAGGAGTATGGCTACACCTTC. Translating gives CASSLTGEEYGYTF.

The chain employs TRBV4-1 and TRBJ2-7; D gene ambiguous. The CDR3 covers 14 residues. Per germline, CDR1 MGHRA and CDR2 YSYEKL. The germline V and J ends were trimmed by 4 bases and 7 bases, with 17 bases remaining between them. Here the CDR3 DNA reads TGCGCCAGCAGCCCCCCGGGCAGGTCCAGGGAGCAGTACTTC. This encodes CASSPPGRSREQYF.

The chain combines TRBV27 with TRBJ1-5; possibly TRBD1 for D (5 bases). This CDR3 contains 13 residues. Germline V gene data show CDR1 as MNHEY and CDR2 as SMNVEV (reference sequence). Trimming pared 3 bases from V and 7 bases from J, leaving 10 bases between. The CDR3 DNA sequence: TGTGCCAGCAGTTTGGGCAGGGTCCAGCCCCAGCATTTT. Protein: CASSLGRVQPQHF.